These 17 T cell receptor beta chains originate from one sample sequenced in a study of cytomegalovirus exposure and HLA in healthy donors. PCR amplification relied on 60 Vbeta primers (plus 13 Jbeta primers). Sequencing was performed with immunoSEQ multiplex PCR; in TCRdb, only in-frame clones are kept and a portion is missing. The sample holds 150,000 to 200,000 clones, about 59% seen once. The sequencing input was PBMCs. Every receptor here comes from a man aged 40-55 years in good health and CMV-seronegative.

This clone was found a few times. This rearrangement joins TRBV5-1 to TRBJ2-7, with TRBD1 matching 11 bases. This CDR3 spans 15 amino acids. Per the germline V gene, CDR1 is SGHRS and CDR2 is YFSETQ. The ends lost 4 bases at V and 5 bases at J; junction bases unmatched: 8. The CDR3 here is CASSTWTGGEDEQYF. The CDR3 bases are TGCGCCAGCAGCACCTGGACAGGGGGCGAGGACGAGCAGTACTTC.

The DNA of the CDR3 is TGTGCCAGCAGCTTAAGGGAGATGGGCGAGCAGTACTTC. This gives the protein CASSLREMGEQYF. This chain joins TRBV7-6 and TRBJ2-7, with a tentative D call TRBD2 (5 bases). The CDR3 runs 13 residues. Trimming removed 2 bases at V and 6 bases at J, with 11 bases between. CDR1 is SGHVS, CDR2 FNYEAQ, per germline.

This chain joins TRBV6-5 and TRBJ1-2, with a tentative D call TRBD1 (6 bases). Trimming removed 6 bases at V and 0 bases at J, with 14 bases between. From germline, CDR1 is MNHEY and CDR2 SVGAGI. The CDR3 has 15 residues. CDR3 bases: TGTGCCAGCAGACCCAGGACAGCAACTAACTATGGCTACACCTTC. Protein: CASRPRTATNYGYTF.

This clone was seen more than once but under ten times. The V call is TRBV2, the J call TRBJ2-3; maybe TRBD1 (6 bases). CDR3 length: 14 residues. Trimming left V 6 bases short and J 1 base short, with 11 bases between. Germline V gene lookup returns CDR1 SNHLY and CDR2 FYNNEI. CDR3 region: CASRDSTGTDTQYF. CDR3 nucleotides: TGTGCCAGCAGGGACAGTACTGGCACAGATACGCAGTATTTT.

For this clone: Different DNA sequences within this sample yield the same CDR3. The CDR3 is CASSPPGQGINEQYF. DNA of the CDR3: TGTGCCAGCAGCCCGCCGGGACAGGGGATCAACGAGCAGTACTTC. This chain connects TRBV7-8 to TRBJ2-7, with 10 bases identical to TRBD1. Germline CDR1 is SGHVS and CDR2 is FQNEAQ. This CDR3 has 15 residues. V dropped 5 bases and J dropped 5; count of bases not matched to a gene: 9.

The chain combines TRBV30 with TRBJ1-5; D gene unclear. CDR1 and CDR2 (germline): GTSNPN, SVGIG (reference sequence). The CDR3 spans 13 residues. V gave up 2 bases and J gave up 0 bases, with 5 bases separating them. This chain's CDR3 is CAWSLLSNQPQHF. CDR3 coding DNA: TGTGCCTGGAGTCTTCTTAGCAATCAGCCCCAGCATTTT.

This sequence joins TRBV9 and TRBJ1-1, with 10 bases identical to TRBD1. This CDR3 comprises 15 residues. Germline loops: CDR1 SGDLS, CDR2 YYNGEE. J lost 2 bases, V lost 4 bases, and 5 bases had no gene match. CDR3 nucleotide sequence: TGTGCCAGCAGCCCACTGACAGGGGGCAACACTGAAGCTTTCTTT. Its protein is CASSPLTGGNTEAFF.

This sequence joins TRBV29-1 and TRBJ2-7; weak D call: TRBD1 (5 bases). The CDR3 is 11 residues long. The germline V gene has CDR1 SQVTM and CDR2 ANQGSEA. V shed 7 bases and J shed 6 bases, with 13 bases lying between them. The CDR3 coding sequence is TGCAGCGCCATTTCCAGGGCCGAGCAGTACTTC. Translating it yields CSAISRAEQYF.

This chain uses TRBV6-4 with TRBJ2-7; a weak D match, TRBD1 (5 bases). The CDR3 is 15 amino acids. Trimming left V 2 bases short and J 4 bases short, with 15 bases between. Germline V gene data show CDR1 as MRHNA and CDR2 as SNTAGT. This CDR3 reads CASSDPWGPSYEQYF. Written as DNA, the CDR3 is TGTGCCAGCAGTGACCCATGGGGCCCTTCTTACGAGCAGTACTTC.

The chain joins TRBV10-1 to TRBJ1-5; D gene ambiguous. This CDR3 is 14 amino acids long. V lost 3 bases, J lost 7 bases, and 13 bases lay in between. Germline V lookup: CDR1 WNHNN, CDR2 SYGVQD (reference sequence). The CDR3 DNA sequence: TGCGCCAGCAGTGAATATGGCGGAGGGCAGCCCCAGCATTTT. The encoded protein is CASSEYGGGQPQHF.

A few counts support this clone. CDR3 amino acids: CASSLAAGSYTEAFF. The CDR3 coding sequence is TGTGCCAGCAGTTTGGCGGCGGGATCGTACACTGAAGCTTTCTTT. The chain combines TRBV27 with TRBJ1-1, with D unclear. Germline V gene lookup returns CDR1 MNHEY and CDR2 SMNVEV (reference sequence). The CDR3 contains 15 residues. Trimming pared 3 bases from V and 3 bases from J, leaving 14 bases between.

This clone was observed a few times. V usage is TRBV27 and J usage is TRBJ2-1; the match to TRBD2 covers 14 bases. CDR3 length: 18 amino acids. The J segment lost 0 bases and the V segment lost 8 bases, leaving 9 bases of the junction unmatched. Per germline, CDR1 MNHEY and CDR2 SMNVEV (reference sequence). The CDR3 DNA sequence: TGTGCCAGCGTACTCAGGACTAGCGGGGGGCGCTCCTACAATGAGCAGTTCTTC. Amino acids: CASVLRTSGGRSYNEQFF.

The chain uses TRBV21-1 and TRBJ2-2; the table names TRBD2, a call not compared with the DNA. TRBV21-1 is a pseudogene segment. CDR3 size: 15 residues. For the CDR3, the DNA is TGTGCCAGCAGCAAATGCCCCCCACCGGCCGGGGAGCTGTTTTTT. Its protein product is CASSKCPPPAGELFF.

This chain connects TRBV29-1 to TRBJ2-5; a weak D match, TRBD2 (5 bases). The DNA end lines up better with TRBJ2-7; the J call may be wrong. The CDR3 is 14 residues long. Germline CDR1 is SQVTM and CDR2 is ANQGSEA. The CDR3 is CSVELRGRRHEQYF. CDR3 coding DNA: TGCAGCGTTGAACTCCGGGGAAGGCGTCACGAGCAGTACTTC.

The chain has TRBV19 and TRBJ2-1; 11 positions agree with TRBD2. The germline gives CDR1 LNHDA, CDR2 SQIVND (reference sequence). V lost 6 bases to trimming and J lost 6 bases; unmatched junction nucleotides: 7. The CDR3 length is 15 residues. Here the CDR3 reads CASSMLAGGPNEQFF. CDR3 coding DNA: TGTGCCAGTAGCATGCTAGCGGGGGGCCCCAATGAGCAGTTCTTC.

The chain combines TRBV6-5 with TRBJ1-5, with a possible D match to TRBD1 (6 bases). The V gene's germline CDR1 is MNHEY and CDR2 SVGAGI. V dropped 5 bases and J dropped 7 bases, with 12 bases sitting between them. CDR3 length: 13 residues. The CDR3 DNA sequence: TGTGCCAGCAGTGTACAGGGAACGCAGCCCCAGCATTTT. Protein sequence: CASSVQGTQPQHF.

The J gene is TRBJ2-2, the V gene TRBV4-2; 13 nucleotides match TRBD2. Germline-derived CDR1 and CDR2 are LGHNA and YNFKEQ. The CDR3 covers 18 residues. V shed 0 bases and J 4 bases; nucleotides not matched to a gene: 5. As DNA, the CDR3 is TGTGCCAGCAGCCAAGAAGGTGGACTAGCGGGAGTCACCGGGGAGCTGTTTTTT. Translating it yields CASSQEGGLAGVTGELFF.